This TCR beta chain derives from a study of OX40 agonist ivuxolimab in advanced cancers. CDR1 is LGHNA and CDR2 is YSLEER in the germline V gene. The CDR3 runs 14 residues. V was clipped by 0 bases and J by 3 bases, with 9 bases between them. Repertoires were generated with immunoSEQ multiplex PCR, while TCRdb's copy carries only in-frame clones and drops some. In the table there are 30,000 or so clones, 85% to 90% of which are singletons. As regards this clone: Its target is unknown.

The study's findings and limits: Normalized expansion of T-cell clones was also low for some nonresponders.

This TCR came from an adult with an advanced solid tumor such as melanoma, head and neck, liver or kidney cancer. The V gene is TRBV4-3, the J gene TRBJ2-7, with D unclear. The input for sequencing was CD4+ or CD8+ T cells sorted from blood, taken in a trial of the OX40 agonist ivuxolimab. CDR3 region: CASSQDRAYYEQYF. The CDR3, as DNA: TGCGCCAGCAGCCAAGACAGAGCTTACTACGAGCAGTACTTC.